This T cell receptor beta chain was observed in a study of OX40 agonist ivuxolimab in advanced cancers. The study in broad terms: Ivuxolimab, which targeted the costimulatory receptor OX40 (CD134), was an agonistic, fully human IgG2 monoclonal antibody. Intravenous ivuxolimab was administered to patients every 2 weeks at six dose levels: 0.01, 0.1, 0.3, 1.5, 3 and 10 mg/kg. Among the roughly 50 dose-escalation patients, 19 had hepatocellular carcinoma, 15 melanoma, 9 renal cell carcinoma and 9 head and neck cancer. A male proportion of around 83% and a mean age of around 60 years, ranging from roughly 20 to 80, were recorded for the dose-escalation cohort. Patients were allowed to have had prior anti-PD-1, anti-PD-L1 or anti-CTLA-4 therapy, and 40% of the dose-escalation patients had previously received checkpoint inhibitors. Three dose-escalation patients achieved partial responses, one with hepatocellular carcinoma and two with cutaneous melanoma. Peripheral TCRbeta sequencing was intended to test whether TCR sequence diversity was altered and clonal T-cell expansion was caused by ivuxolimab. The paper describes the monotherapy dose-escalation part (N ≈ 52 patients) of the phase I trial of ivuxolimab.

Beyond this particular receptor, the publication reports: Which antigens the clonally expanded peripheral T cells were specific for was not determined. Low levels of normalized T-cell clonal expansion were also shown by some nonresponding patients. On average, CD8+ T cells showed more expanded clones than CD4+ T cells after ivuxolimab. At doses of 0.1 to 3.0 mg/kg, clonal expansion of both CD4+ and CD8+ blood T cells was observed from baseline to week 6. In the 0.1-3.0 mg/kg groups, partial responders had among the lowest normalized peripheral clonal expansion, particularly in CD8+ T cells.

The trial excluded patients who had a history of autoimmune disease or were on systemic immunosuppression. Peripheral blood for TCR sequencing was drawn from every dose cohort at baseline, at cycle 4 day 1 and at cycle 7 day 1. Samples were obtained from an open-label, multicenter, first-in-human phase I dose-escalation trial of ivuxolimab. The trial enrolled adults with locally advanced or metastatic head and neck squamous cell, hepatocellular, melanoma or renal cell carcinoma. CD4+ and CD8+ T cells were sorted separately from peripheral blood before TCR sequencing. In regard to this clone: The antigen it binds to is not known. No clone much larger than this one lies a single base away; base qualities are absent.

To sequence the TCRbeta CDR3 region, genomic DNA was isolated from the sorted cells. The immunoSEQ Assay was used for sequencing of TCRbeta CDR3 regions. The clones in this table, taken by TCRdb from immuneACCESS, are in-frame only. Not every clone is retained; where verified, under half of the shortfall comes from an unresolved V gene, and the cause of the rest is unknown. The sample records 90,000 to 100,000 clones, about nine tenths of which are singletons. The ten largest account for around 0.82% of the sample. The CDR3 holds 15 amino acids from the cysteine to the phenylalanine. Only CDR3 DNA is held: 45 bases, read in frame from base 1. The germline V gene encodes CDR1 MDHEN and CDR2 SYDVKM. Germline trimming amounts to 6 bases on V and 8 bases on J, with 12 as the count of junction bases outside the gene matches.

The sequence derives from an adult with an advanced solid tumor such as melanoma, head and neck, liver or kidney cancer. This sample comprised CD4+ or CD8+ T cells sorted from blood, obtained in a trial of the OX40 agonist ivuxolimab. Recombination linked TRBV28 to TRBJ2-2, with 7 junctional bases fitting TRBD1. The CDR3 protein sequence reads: CASRTEGAFAGELFF. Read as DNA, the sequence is TGTGCCAGCAGGACTGAGGGGGCGTTCGCAGGGGAGCTGTTTTTT.